A few counts support the clone carrying this TCR beta chain. What it recognizes is unknown. The junction had 4 bases not matched to a gene; V was cut back by 5 bases and J by 6 bases. Germline CDR1 reads SGHTA; CDR2 reads FQGNSA. The CDR3 is 15 amino acids. This record comes from a study of T cell repertoires in cytomegalovirus infection. Study-level background: In the study, CMV epitopes included recently identified HLA-C-restricted and well-studied HLA-B-restricted ones. Matching HLA type, along with CMV infection, was indicated by public TCR beta signatures.

Findings of the study overall: Frequencies of public TCR beta families were cumulated, and this identified carriers of CMV plus the relevant HLA. Within the response measured ex vivo, HLA-C-restricted CMV-specific TCR beta clonotypes were dominant.

Each CDR3 protein is one row after TCRdb ran MiXCR on the reads. The sample gives 160,000 or so distinct CDR3 sequences, roughly a fifth of which show up once; 25% is in the top ten. This TCR derives from a human donor in good health (CMV status not recorded). Some clones in this sample may be carry-over from other donors' samples. This material consisted of CD8+ T cells from cultured PBMCs, taken from culture after CMV antigen stimulation. The chain is built from TRBV7-2 and TRBJ1-6; TRBD1 aligns across 10 bases. The CDR3 region is CASSETGGSNSPLHF. The CDR3 DNA reads TGTGCCAGCAGCGAGACAGGGGGCTCTAATTCACCCCTCCACTTT.